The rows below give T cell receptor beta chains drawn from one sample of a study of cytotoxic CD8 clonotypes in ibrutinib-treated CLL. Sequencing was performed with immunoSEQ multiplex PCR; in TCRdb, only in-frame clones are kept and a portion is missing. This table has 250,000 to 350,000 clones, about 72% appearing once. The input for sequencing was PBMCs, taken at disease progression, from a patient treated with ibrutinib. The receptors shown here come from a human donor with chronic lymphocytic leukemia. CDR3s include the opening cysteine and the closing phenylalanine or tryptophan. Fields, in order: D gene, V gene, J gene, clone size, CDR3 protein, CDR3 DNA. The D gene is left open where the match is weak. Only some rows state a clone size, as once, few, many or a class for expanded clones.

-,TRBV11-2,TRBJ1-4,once,CASSVRSTNEKLFF,TGTGCCAGCAGCGTCCGATCAACTAATGAAAAACTGTTTTTT
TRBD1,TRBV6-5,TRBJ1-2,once,CASSKGQNYGYTF,TGTGCCAGCAGCAAGGGACAGAACTATGGCTACACCTTC
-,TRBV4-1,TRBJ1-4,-,CASSQENREKLFF,TGCGCCAGCAGCCAAGAAAACCGAGAAAAACTGTTTTTT
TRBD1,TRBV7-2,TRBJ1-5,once,CASSLAVDRVGQPQHF,TGTGCCAGCAGCTTAGCGGTGGACAGGGTAGGACAGCCCCAGCATTTT
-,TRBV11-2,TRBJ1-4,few,CASSLGPKNEKLFF,TGTGCCAGCAGCTTAGGACCAAAGAATGAAAAACTGTTTTTT
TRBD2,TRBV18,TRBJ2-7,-,CASGAGVFSYEQYF,TGTGCCAGCGGGGCGGGAGTATTTTCCTACGAGCAGTACTTC
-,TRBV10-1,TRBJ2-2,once,CASSENPLNTGELFF,TGCGCCAGCAGTGAAAACCCCTTGAACACCGGGGAGCTGTTTTTT
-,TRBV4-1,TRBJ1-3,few,CASSQDFVGRYTIYF,TGCGCCAGCAGCCAAGATTTCGTAGGGAGGTACACCATATATTTT
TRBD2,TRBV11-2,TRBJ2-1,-,CASSQLGLAGAFSYNEQFF,TGTGCCAGCAGCCAATTGGGACTAGCGGGGGCCTTCTCCTACAATGAGCAGTTCTTC
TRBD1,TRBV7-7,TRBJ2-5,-,CASSPDRVETQYF,TGTGCCAGCAGCCCGGACAGGGTTGAGACCCAGTACTTC
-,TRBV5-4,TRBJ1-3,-,CASSREPDTGNTIYF,TGTGCCAGCAGCCGGGAACCGGATACTGGAAACACCATATATTTT
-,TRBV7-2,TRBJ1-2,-,CASSSGQLYGYTF,TGTGCCAGCAGCTCAGGACAGCTCTATGGCTACACCTTC
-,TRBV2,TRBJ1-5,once,CASRGGSHQPQHF,TGTGCCAGCAGGGGGGGGTCGCATCAGCCCCAGCATTTT
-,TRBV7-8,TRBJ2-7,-,CASSPRSGAAYEQYF,TGTGCCAGCAGCCCTAGGTCGGGGGCGGCCTACGAGCAGTACTTC
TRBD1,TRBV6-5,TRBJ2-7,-,CASSYSPDRGSYEQYF,TGTGCCAGCAGTTACTCCCCGGACAGGGGTTCCTACGAGCAGTACTTC
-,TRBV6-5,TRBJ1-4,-,CASRRGSGEKLFF,TGTGCCAGCAGACGGGGGTCGGGTGAAAAACTGTTTTTT
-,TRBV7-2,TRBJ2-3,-,CASSTGFTPNTDTQYF,TGTGCCAGCAGCACGGGGTTCACACCCAACACAGATACGCAGTATTTT
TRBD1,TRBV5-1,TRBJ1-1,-,CASRLAGGQDTEAFF,TGCGCCAGCAGACTTGCAGGGGGGCAGGACACTGAAGCTTTCTTT
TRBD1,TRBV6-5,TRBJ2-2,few,CASSYFRTGTGELFF,TGTGCCAGCAGTTACTTCCGGACAGGCACCGGGGAGCTGTTTTTT
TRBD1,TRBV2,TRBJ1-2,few,CASRGWAQGDYGYTF,TGTGCCAGCAGGGGATGGGCCCAGGGGGACTATGGCTACACCTTC
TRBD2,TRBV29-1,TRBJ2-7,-,CSVRGSSYEQYF,TGCAGCGTGCGGGGGAGCTCCTACGAGCAGTACTTC
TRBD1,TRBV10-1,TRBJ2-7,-,CASSENGTGPLYYEQYF,TGCGCCAGCAGTGAAAACGGGACAGGGCCCCTGTACTACGAGCAGTACTTC
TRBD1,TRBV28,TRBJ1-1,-,CASSIHRGSNTEAFF,TGTGCCAGCAGTATACACAGGGGGTCGAACACTGAAGCTTTCTTT
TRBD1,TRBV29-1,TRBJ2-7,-,CSVLAGGVYEQYF,TGCAGCGTTTTGGCAGGGGGCGTCTACGAGCAGTACTTC
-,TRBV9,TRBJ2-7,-,CASSAQRDSRSYEQYF,TGTGCCAGCAGCGCTCAGCGGGACAGTCGGTCCTACGAGCAGTACTTC
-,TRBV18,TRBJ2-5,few,CASSPLRKETQYF,TGTGCCAGCTCACCATTGAGAAAAGAGACCCAGTACTTC
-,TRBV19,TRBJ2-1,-,CASRRGNSYNEQFF,TGTGCCAGCCGGAGGGGGAACTCCTACAATGAGCAGTTCTTC
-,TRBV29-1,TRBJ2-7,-,CSVARGATYEQYF,TGCAGCGTTGCCCGGGGGGCAACCTACGAGCAGTACTTC
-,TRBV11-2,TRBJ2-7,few,CASSPRYEQYF,TGTGCCAGCAGCCCACGATACGAGCAGTACTTC
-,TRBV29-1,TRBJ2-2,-,CSVDSPGPGAGELFF,TGCAGCGTTGACTCTCCAGGGCCGGGGGCCGGGGAGCTGTTTTTT
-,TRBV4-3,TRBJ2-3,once,CASSQVGGPSSTDTQYF,TGCGCCAGCAGCCAAGTGGGAGGCCCCTCTAGCACAGATACGCAGTATTTT
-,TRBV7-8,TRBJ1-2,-,CASVSTTGTMERYTF,TGTGCCAGCGTTTCGACGACAGGTACTATGGAGCGCTACACCTTC
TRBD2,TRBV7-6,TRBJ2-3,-,CASSSPSGGEDTQYF,TGTGCCAGCAGCTCCCCTAGCGGAGGGGAAGATACGCAGTATTTT
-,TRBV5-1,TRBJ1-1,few,CASSPGTLNTEAFF,TGCGCCAGCAGCCCCGGGACACTGAACACTGAAGCTTTCTTT
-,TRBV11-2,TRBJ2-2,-,CASSYNVGERAGELFF,TGTGCCAGCAGCTACAACGTTGGGGAGAGGGCCGGGGAGCTGTTTTTT
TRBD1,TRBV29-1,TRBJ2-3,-,CSVEPQGFSEDTQYF,TGCAGCGTTGAACCACAGGGGTTTAGTGAAGATACGCAGTATTTT
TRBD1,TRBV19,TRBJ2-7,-,CASSARQGLMGEQYF,TGTGCCAGTAGTGCAAGACAGGGGTTAATGGGCGAGCAGTACTTC
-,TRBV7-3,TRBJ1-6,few,CASSFRGRSPLHF,TGTGCCAGCAGCTTCAGGGGAAGATCACCCCTCCACTTT
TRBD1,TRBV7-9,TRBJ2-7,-,CASRRDRAPYEQYF,TGTGCCAGCAGACGGGACAGGGCGCCCTACGAGCAGTACTTC
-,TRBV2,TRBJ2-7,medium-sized,CAGAGTTSSYEQYF,TGTGCCGGAGCGGGGACAACGAGCTCCTACGAGCAGTACTTC
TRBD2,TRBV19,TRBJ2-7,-,CASSLAALSYEQYF,TGTGCCAGTAGCCTAGCGGCATTATCCTACGAGCAGTACTTC
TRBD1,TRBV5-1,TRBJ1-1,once,CASSWTGGNTEAFF,TGCGCCAGCAGCTGGACAGGGGGCAACACTGAAGCTTTCTTT
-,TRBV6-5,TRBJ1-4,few,CASSYSRWTVEKLFF,TGTGCCAGCAGTTACTCGCGTTGGACAGTCGAAAAACTGTTTTTT
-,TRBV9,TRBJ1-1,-,CASSVSTTSNTEAFF,TGTGCCAGCAGCGTCTCTACCACCTCAAACACTGAAGCTTTCTTT
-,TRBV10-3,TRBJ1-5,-,CAISGEGGNQPQHF,TGTGCCATCAGTGGGGAAGGGGGCAATCAGCCCCAGCATTTT
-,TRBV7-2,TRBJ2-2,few,CASSFLENTGELFF,TGTGCCAGCAGCTTCCTGGAGAACACCGGGGAGCTGTTTTTT
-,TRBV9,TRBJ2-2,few,CASSFLAWGWQGSGELFF,TGTGCCAGCAGCTTCCTTGCCTGGGGGTGGCAGGGCAGCGGGGAGCTGTTTTTT
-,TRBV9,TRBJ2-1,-,CASSVDLGHNEQFF,TGTGCCAGCAGCGTAGATCTTGGCCACAATGAGCAGTTCTTC
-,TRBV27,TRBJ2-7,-,CASSFRGPYEQYF,TGTGCCAGCAGTTTCCGGGGCCCCTACGAGCAGTACTTC
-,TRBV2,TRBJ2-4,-,CASIMRGESKAKNIQYF,TGTGCCAGCATCATGAGGGGGGAAAGTAAGGCCAAAAACATTCAGTACTTC
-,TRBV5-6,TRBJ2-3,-,CASSLYRQVRTDTQYF,TGTGCCAGCAGCTTGTATCGACAGGTACGCACAGATACGCAGTATTTT
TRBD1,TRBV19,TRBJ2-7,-,CASSVFVGQAYEQYF,TGTGCCAGTAGTGTGTTCGTGGGACAGGCCTACGAGCAGTACTTC
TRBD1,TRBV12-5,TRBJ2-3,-,CASGRTGPMTDTQYF,TGTGCTAGTGGAAGGACAGGTCCAATGACAGATACGCAGTATTTT
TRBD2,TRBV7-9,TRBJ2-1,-,CASSPTSGSSYNEQFF,TGTGCCAGCAGCCCGACTAGCGGGAGCTCCTACAATGAGCAGTTCTTC
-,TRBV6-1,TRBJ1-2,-,CASSEAGLGPNYGYTF,TGTGCCAGCAGTGAAGCGGGTTTGGGCCCCAACTATGGCTACACCTTC
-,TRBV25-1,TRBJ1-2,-,CASSESNYGYTF,TGTGCCAGCAGTGAATCTAACTATGGCTACACCTTC
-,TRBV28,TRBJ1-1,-,CASSLFGVRDTEAFF,TGTGCCAGCAGTTTATTCGGGGTTAGGGACACTGAAGCTTTCTTT